Listed below are T cell receptor beta chains from one sample, sequenced in a study of vaccination and CD4 T cells after COVID-19. These TCRs are of unknown antigen specificity. TCRdb re-called the PCR reads through MiXCR, storing one row per CDR3 protein. This sample has over 8,000 distinct CDR3 sequences, with 55% to 65% found just once. Sequenced input: CD4+ T cells from blood, cultured in vitro. The receptors derive from a human donor who had recovered from COVID-19. Both conserved end residues are part of each CDR3.

j_gene,v_gene,CDR3aa
TRBJ2-2,TRBV11-3,CASSSTGGIAGELFF
TRBJ2-7,TRBV5-1,CASSLTQGANEQYF
TRBJ1-4,TRBV6-2/TRBV6-3,CASSPNRKRSEKLFF
TRBJ2-5,TRBV6-1,CASSVGLAGEETQYF
TRBJ1-1,TRBV7-9,CASSLDQNTEAFF
TRBJ2-7,TRBV6-1,CASSETDSFGYEQYF
TRBJ2-3,TRBV27,CASSLRLRRELTDTQYF
TRBJ2-2,TRBV24-1,CATSALAGVPGELFF
TRBJ1-1,TRBV5-1,CASSLGQMNTEAFF
TRBJ2-7,TRBV6-1,CASSHDRFVSYEQYF
TRBJ2-7,TRBV7-3,CASSLGDREQYF
TRBJ2-5,TRBV6-5,CASSSDRGEETQYF
TRBJ2-5,TRBV7-2,CASGAAESGTQYF
TRBJ1-6,TRBV12-3/TRBV12-4,CASSPRTELSPLHF
TRBJ1-2,TRBV2,CASSAQDRAYYGYTF
TRBJ1-2,TRBV21-1,CASSNSGQGNGGYTF
TRBJ1-5,TRBV12-3/TRBV12-4,CASSLGESYQPQHF
TRBJ1-5,TRBV25-1,CASSKNGGNQPQHF
TRBJ1-6,TRBV7-9,CASSSTGTNSPLHF
TRBJ2-5,TRBV20-1,CSAGLIARPGETQYF
TRBJ2-7,TRBV27,CASSSGGRAHF
TRBJ1-1,TRBV30,CASLGTANTEAFF
TRBJ2-3,TRBV7-8,CASSGRLAGGSDTQYF
TRBJ2-1,TRBV5-7,CASSFPGPLNDNEQFF
TRBJ2-1,TRBV20-1,CSARTSGSLGRNEQFF
TRBJ1-1,TRBV24-1,CATSAGGTNTEAFF
TRBJ2-5,TRBV7-9,CASRGAGGQETQYF
TRBJ2-1,TRBV14,CASSQDRGQGVGEQFF
TRBJ1-1,TRBV6-2/TRBV6-3,CASSPIRTLNTEAFF
TRBJ1-5,TRBV30,CAWSVTRTAKGNQPQHF
TRBJ2-7,TRBV2,CASSRQGPNEQYF
TRBJ1-4,TRBV7-2,CASSLTGDGGEKLFF
TRBJ1-3,TRBV28,CASSFRTLGNTIYF
TRBJ2-7,TRBV6-5,CASSYWGGPYEQYF
TRBJ2-5,TRBV19,CASSLNIQETQYF
TRBJ1-5,TRBV20-1,CSAPGTHSNQPQHF
TRBJ1-1,TRBV19,CASSATVNTEAFF
TRBJ2-4,TRBV7-2,CASSHLYLVAHIQYF
TRBJ2-1,TRBV19,CASREGLLHEQFF